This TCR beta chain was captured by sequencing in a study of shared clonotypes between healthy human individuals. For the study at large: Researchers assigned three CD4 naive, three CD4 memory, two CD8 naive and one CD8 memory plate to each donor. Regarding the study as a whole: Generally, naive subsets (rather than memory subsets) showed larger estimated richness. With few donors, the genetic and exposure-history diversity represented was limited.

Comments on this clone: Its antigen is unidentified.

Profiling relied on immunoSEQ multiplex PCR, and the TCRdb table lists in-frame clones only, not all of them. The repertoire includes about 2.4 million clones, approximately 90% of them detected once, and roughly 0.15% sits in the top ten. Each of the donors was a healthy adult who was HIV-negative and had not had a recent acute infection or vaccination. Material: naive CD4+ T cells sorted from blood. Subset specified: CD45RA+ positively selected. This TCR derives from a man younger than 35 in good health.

This CDR3 is CASSLAGGSGELFF. The CDR3 DNA is TGTGCCAGCAGTCTAGCGGGGGGATCCGGGGAGCTGTTTTTT. The gene calls are TRBV6-1 and TRBJ2-2; 11 bases align to TRBD2. The germline V gene encodes CDR1 MNHNS and CDR2 SASEGT. Losses at the gene ends were 5 bases for V and 6 bases for J; bases not matched to a gene: 2. The CDR3 covers 14 residues.